The entry that follows covers one TCR beta chain sequence. These data come from a study of cytomegalovirus exposure and HLA in healthy donors. Trimming removed 4 bases at V and 1 base at J, with 12 bases between. CDR3 length: 14 amino acids. Germline values: CDR1 GTSNPN, CDR2 SVGIG (reference sequence). Use of 60 Vbeta and 13 Jbeta primers characterized the PCR. The table came from immunoSEQ multiplex PCR; TCRdb's copy has only in-frame clones and leaves some out. This table holds approximately 100,000 clones, 85% found once. The sequencing sample was made of PBMCs. The V call is TRBV30, the J call TRBJ2-3, with a tentative D call TRBD1 (5 bases). This clonotype originated in a man aged 30 to 39 in good health and CMV-seronegative. CDR3 amino acids: CAWKVGRGTDTQYF. DNA for the CDR3: TGTGCCTGGAAGGTAGGCAGGGGCACAGATACGCAGTATTTT.